This TCR beta chain emerged from a study of monozygotic twins with inflammatory bowel disease. CDR3 length: 13 residues. Per the germline V gene, CDR1 is MDHEN and CDR2 is SYDVKM. General observations from the study: Support for a single strong signal or clonotype associated with IBD was absent. With inverse Simpson as the measure, TCRbeta diversity was lower in IBD patients than in healthy co-twins.

As concerns this clonotype: Its target is not known.

The authors used 3,000 to 3,500 ng of total RNA per TCR library. TCRdb reprocessed the 5' RACE reads, keeping one entry per CDR3 protein, no DNA. The sample holds about 99,000 distinct CDR3 sequences. The specimen sequenced was blood. The sequence was obtained from a human donor with ulcerative colitis or Crohn's disease, or a healthy co-twin of an affected twin (not recorded which). This chain connects TRBV28 to TRBJ2-5; TCRdb names TRBD1, which stays unverified in the absence of DNA. CDR3 sequence reads: CASSGQGLETQYF.